A selection of T cell receptor beta chains follows, all from one sample in a study of regulatory T cells in long-lasting Graves disease. TCRdb analysed the multiplex PCR reads with MiXCR anew, one entry per CDR3 protein. In the table there are 300,000 to 400,000 distinct CDR3 sequences, more than 15% of which are singletons. The input for sequencing was peripheral blood mononuclear cells (PBMCs), taken at new diagnosis, from a patient treated with antithyroid drugs. Receptors originate from a female donor with Graves disease. The CDR3 runs from the conserved cysteine through the conserved F or W. A D gene is named only where the DNA matches it firmly. Clone size is stated in some rows and not others, as once, few, many or a class when expanded.

V: TRBV12-3/TRBV12-4; J: TRBJ2-7; D: TRBD1; size: many; CDR3: CASREARGTGYEQYF; DNA: TGTGCCAGCAGAGAAGCCCGTGGGACAGGCTACGAGCAGTACTTC
V: TRBV7-9; J: TRBJ2-7; D: .; size: .; CDR3: CASSPPASPSWEQYF; DNA: TGTGCCAGCAGCCCACCGGCTAGCCCAAGTTGGGAGCAGTACTTC
V: TRBV19; J: TRBJ2-1; D: .; size: many; CDR3: CASSIGQNSYNEQFF; DNA: TGTGCCAGTAGTATAGGTCAGAACTCATACAATGAGCAGTTCTTC
V: TRBV7-3; J: TRBJ2-3; D: TRBD1; size: many; CDR3: CASSPGGQGWTDTQYF; DNA: TGTGCCAGCAGCCCAGGGGGACAGGGGTGGACAGATACGCAGTATTTT
V: TRBV29-1; J: TRBJ2-5; D: .; size: many; CDR3: CSVVAGWETQYF; DNA: TGCAGCGTTGTTGCGGGGTGGGAGACCCAGTACTTC
V: TRBV2; J: TRBJ2-7; D: TRBD1; size: .; CDR3: CASSGTGSEQYF; DNA: TGTGCCAGCAGTGGGACAGGGTCCGAGCAGTACTTC
V: TRBV3-1; J: TRBJ1-1; D: .; size: many; CDR3: CASSLIGTEAFF; DNA: TGTGCCAGCAGCCTCATTGGGACTGAAGCTTTCTTT
V: TRBV6-1; J: TRBJ2-2; D: .; size: many; CDR3: CASSPGYASPGELFF; DNA: TGTGCCAGCAGCCCCGGATACGCCTCCCCCGGGGAGCTGTTTTTT
V: TRBV11-2; J: TRBJ2-7; D: TRBD1; size: many; CDR3: CASSFGSGGEQYF; DNA: TGTGCCAGCAGCTTCGGATCAGGGGGCGAGCAGTACTTC
V: TRBV6-1; J: TRBJ2-7; D: TRBD2; size: .; CDR3: CASSDRGGGNYEQYF; DNA: TGTGCCAGCAGTGATCGGGGGGGGGGAAACTACGAGCAGTACTTC
V: TRBV6-1; J: TRBJ1-6; D: TRBD1; size: .; CDR3: CASSERQGNSPLHF; DNA: TGTGCCAGCAGTGAAAGACAGGGAAATTCACCCCTCCACTTT
V: TRBV5-1; J: TRBJ2-1; D: .; size: .; CDR3: CASSQGIYNEQFF; DNA: TGCGCCAGCAGCCAGGGCATTTACAATGAGCAGTTCTTC
V: TRBV7-2; J: TRBJ2-7; D: .; size: many; CDR3: CASSFIVDEQYF; DNA: TGTGCCAGCAGCTTCATAGTAGACGAGCAGTACTTC
V: TRBV11-2; J: TRBJ1-1; D: .; size: many; CDR3: CASSPGFEAFF; DNA: TGTGCCAGCAGCCCCGGCTTCGAAGCTTTCTTT
V: TRBV20-1; J: TRBJ2-7; D: TRBD2; size: many; CDR3: CSARGAAGVYEQYF; DNA: TGCAGTGCTAGAGGTGCAGCGGGAGTGTACGAGCAGTACTTC
V: TRBV28; J: TRBJ2-7; D: TRBD2; size: .; CDR3: CASSFRRGGGYEQYF; DNA: TGTGCCAGCAGTTTCCGTCGTGGGGGGGGCTACGAGCAGTACTTC
V: TRBV20-1; J: TRBJ2-7; D: .; size: many; CDR3: CSARVAHEQYF; DNA: TGCAGTGCTAGAGTAGCGCACGAGCAGTACTTC
V: TRBV7-9; J: TRBJ2-1; D: .; size: few; CDR3: CALLTGIYYNEQFF; DNA: TGTGCCCTTCTGACCGGGATATACTACAATGAGCAGTTCTTC
V: TRBV30; J: TRBJ1-1; D: .; size: many; CDR3: CAWSLQRGNTEAFF; DNA: TGTGCCTGGAGCCTACAGCGGGGGAACACTGAAGCTTTCTTT
V: TRBV7-3; J: TRBJ1-6; D: .; size: many; CDR3: CASRDGNNSPLHF; DNA: TGTGCCAGCAGGGACGGAAACAATTCACCCCTCCACTTT
V: TRBV14; J: TRBJ2-5; D: TRBD2; size: many; CDR3: CASSLLSGMGETQYF; DNA: TGTGCCAGCAGCCTACTGAGCGGGATGGGGGAGACCCAGTACTTC
V: TRBV9; J: TRBJ2-1; D: .; size: many; CDR3: CASSGTSLKLDEQFF; DNA: TGTGCCAGCAGCGGCACCAGCCTTAAGCTGGATGAGCAGTTCTTC
V: TRBV20-1; J: TRBJ2-3; D: .; size: many; CDR3: CSARLTGADTQYF; DNA: TGCAGTGCTAGGCTTACGGGAGCAGATACGCAGTATTTT
V: TRBV6-1; J: TRBJ1-1; D: .; size: many; CDR3: CASSERTSMNTEAFF; DNA: TGTGCCAGCAGTGAGCGGACATCCATGAACACTGAAGCTTTCTTT
V: TRBV28; J: TRBJ2-1; D: TRBD2; size: many; CDR3: CASSPAGVVLNEQFF; DNA: TGTGCCAGCAGTCCAGCGGGAGTGGTCTTGAATGAGCAGTTCTTC
V: TRBV12-3/TRBV12-4; J: TRBJ1-5; D: .; size: many; CDR3: CASRLAGSNQPQHF; DNA: TGTGCCAGCAGACTGGCGGGTAGCAATCAGCCCCAGCATTTT
V: TRBV11-2; J: TRBJ2-5; D: .; size: many; CDR3: CASMNSNQETQYF; DNA: TGTGCCAGCATGAACAGCAATCAAGAGACCCAGTACTTC
V: TRBV9; J: TRBJ1-6; D: TRBD1; size: many; CDR3: CASTTGGGNSPLHF; DNA: TGTGCCAGCACTACAGGGGGAGGCAATTCACCCCTCCACTTT
V: TRBV6-1; J: TRBJ2-3; D: .; size: .; CDR3: CASGPKSTDTQYF; DNA: TGTGCCAGCGGGCCGAAGAGCACAGATACGCAGTATTTT
V: TRBV4-1; J: TRBJ2-2; D: TRBD2; size: many; CDR3: CASSQFRTSGRAGELFF; DNA: TGCGCCAGCAGCCAGTTCAGGACTAGCGGGAGGGCCGGGGAGCTGTTTTTT
V: TRBV29-1; J: TRBJ2-1; D: TRBD1; size: many; CDR3: CSGDRPLGTGDNEQFF; DNA: TGCAGCGGGGACCGTCCTCTTGGGACAGGAGACAATGAGCAGTTCTTC
V: TRBV28; J: TRBJ2-3; D: .; size: many; CDR3: CASSLLASRTDTQYF; DNA: TGTGCCAGCAGTTTACTGGCCAGTCGCACAGATACGCAGTATTTT
V: TRBV2; J: TRBJ2-7; D: TRBD1; size: many; CDR3: CASRGQGYEQYF; DNA: TGTGCCAGCAGAGGACAGGGCTACGAGCAGTACTTC
V: TRBV6-5; J: TRBJ1-2; D: TRBD1; size: many; CDR3: CASSYYTGQGISYGYTF; DNA: TGTGCCAGCAGTTACTATACGGGACAGGGGATCTCCTATGGCTACACCTTC
V: TRBV27; J: TRBJ2-7; D: TRBD2; size: many; CDR3: CASSPLGLFNYEQYF; DNA: TGTGCCAGCAGCCCCCTGGGACTATTCAACTACGAGCAGTACTTC
V: TRBV30; J: TRBJ1-5; D: TRBD1; size: .; CDR3: CAWSIPGQGYQPQHF; DNA: TGTGCCTGGAGTATACCGGGACAGGGGTATCAGCCCCAGCATTTT